A single sample gave rise to the 30 T cell receptor beta chains below, sequenced in a study of CXCR3-negative and CXCR3-positive naive CD8 T cells. The study, taken as a whole, reports: In CXCR3-positive naive cells, the TRB CDR3s were more hydrophobic than in CXCR3-negative naive cells.

These receptors have no identified antigens. With UMI labels, 5' RACE was used to prepare the TRB cDNA libraries. Each CDR3 protein gets one entry in TCRdb, which reprocessed the 5' RACE reads and gives no DNA. The table lists 85,000 to 90,000 distinct CDR3 sequences. The sequenced sample was naive CXCR3+ CD8+ T cells from blood. The subset was: CD45RO-CCR7+CD27+CD95- naive CD8+ T cells expressing CXCR3 (TNR3+). These receptors were obtained from a human donor in good health. Some clones in this sample may be carry-over from other donors' samples.

The V and J genes are TRBV4-2 and TRBJ2-3. CDR3 length: 14 residues. Germline loops: CDR1 LGHNA, CDR2 YNFKEQ. The CDR3 spells CASSQVASSDTQYF.

V gene TRBV28 combines with J gene TRBJ2-1. Germline assignment: CDR1 MDHEN and CDR2 SYDVKM. The CDR3 is 12 residues long. Here the CDR3 reads CASSVWGNEQFF.

The chain uses TRBV5-5 and TRBJ2-6. Germline V CDR1 and CDR2: SGHKS, YYEKEE (reference sequence). This CDR3 is 15 amino acids long. The CDR3 spells CASSPGMSGANVLTF.

The V call is TRBV7-2, the J call TRBJ2-2. The CDR3 contains 16 residues. In germline, CDR1 is SGHTA, CDR2 FQGNSA. CDR3: CASSRGITRYTGELFF.

This chain uses TRBV7-9 with TRBJ2-7; the TCRdb D gene call, TRBD1, has no DNA to confirm it. CDR1 is SEHNR, CDR2 FQNEAQ, per germline (reference sequence). There are 13 residues in the CDR3. The CDR3 here is CASSPSGAHEQYF.

V gene TRBV7-9 combines with J gene TRBJ2-5. Germline V gene data show CDR1 as SEHNR and CDR2 as FQNEAQ (reference sequence). The CDR3 is 13 amino acids. CDR3 sequence: CASSFEMQETQYF.

The chain combines TRBV18 with TRBJ2-7; TCRdb's D call, TRBD2, is unchecked because there is no DNA. This CDR3 region has 19 residues. Looked up from germline, CDR1 is KGHSH and CDR2 is LQKENI. The chain's CDR3 is CASSPRLAGGPSASYEQYF.

The chain uses TRBV5-1 and TRBJ2-7; TCRdb returns TRBD1, unconfirmable since there is no DNA. Per the germline V gene, CDR1 is SGHRS and CDR2 is YFSETQ. CDR3 size: 14 residues. The CDR3 here is CASSLGQGPTEQYF.

The rearrangement uses TRBV13 and TRBJ2-3; TCRdb outputs TRBD2, but without DNA this stays unchecked. Germline CDR1 reads PRHDT; CDR2 reads FYEKMQ (reference sequence). This CDR3 region has 15 residues. CDR3 sequence reads: CASSPSGESTDTQYF.

V gene TRBV21-1 combines with J gene TRBJ1-5; TCRdb selects TRBD1, and the lack of DNA leaves this call unchecked. TRBV21-1 is tagged as a pseudogene. The CDR3 totals 16 residues. The CDR3 loop reads CASSKAQGRTGQPQHF.

The rearrangement joins TRBV4-3 to TRBJ2-7; the TCRdb D gene call, TRBD1, has no DNA to confirm it. Germline CDR1 LGHNA, CDR2 YSLEER. The CDR3 is 16 residues long. CDR3 amino acids: CASSHSTGTGAYEQYF.

The rearrangement uses TRBV29-1 and TRBJ2-2; without DNA, the TCRdb call of TRBD2 cannot be checked. The CDR3 loop spans 16 amino acids. Germline loops: CDR1 SQVTM, CDR2 ANQGSEA. The chain's CDR3 is CSALLAGGPGTGELFF.

The genes are TRBV7-9 and TRBJ1-6. Per the germline V gene, CDR1 is SEHNR and CDR2 is FQNEAQ (reference sequence). The CDR3 runs to 12 residues. The CDR3 spells CASSLLDSPLHF.

This sequence joins TRBV19 and TRBJ2-7; the D call of TRBD1 rests on TCRdb alone, since no DNA is present to check it. From germline, CDR1 is LNHDA and CDR2 SQIVND (reference sequence). The CDR3 contains 16 residues. CDR3 sequence: CASSIGPPGEAYEQYF.

The gene calls are TRBV15 and TRBJ2-6; checking the TCRdb D call of TRBD1 is not possible without DNA. CDR1 and CDR2 from the germline V gene are LNHNV and YYDKDF (reference sequence). CDR3 length: 16 residues. The CDR3 is CATNGAGASGANVLTF.

The chain joins TRBV28 to TRBJ1-1; TCRdb names TRBD1, which stays unverified in the absence of DNA. Germline loops: CDR1 MDHEN, CDR2 SYDVKM. This CDR3 region has 15 residues. The CDR3: CASRSTGIMNTEAFF.

This chain joins TRBV7-6 and TRBJ1-4; absent DNA, TCRdb's TRBD1 call cannot be checked. The CDR3 contains 13 residues. The germline CDR1 and CDR2 sequences are SGHVS and FNYEAQ. This chain's CDR3 is CASTTGPEEKLVF.

The chain uses TRBV28 and TRBJ2-7; the TCRdb D gene call, TRBD1, has no DNA to confirm it. The CDR3 is made up of 15 amino acids. Germline loops: CDR1 MDHEN, CDR2 SYDVKM. CDR3 residues: CASSHSTGNTYEQYF. Using reference TRBV28 and TRBJ2-7 for the parts outside the CDR3, the full variable domain is DVKVTQSSRYLVKRTGEKVFLECVQDMDHENMFWYRQDPGLGLRLIYFSYDVKMKEKGDIPEGYSVSREKKERFSLILESASTNQTSMYLCASSHSTGNTYEQYFGPGTRLTVT.

V is TRBV7-2 and J is TRBJ1-2; checking the TCRdb D call of TRBD1 is not possible without DNA. From germline, CDR1 is SGHTA and CDR2 FQGNSA. This CDR3 region has 15 residues. CDR3 residues: CASSSGQGLNYGYTF. Combining the CDR3 with reference TRBV7-2 and TRBJ1-2 gives the whole variable domain GAGVSQSPSNKVTEKGKDVELRCDPISGHTALYWYRQSLGQGLEFLIYFQGNSAPDKSGLPSDRFSAERTGGSVSTLTIQRTQQEDSAVYLCASSSGQGLNYGYTFGSGTRLTVV.

This chain links TRBV5-6 with TRBJ2-2. This CDR3 is 13 amino acids long. Germline values: CDR1 SGHDT, CDR2 YYEEEE. CDR3 amino acids: CASSFVLSGELFF. The variable domain in full, with the rest retrieved from reference TRBV5-6 and TRBJ2-2, is DAGVTQSPTHLIKTRGQQVTLRCSPKSGHDTVSWYQQALGQGPQFIFQYYEEEERQRGNFPDRFSGHQFPNYSSELNVNALLLGDSALYLCASSFVLSGELFFGEGSRLTVL.

The chain combines TRBV20-1 with TRBJ2-4; absent DNA, TCRdb's TRBD1 call cannot be checked. The CDR3 sequence is 19 residues long. The germline CDR1 and CDR2 sequences are DFQATT and SNEGSKA (reference sequence). CDR3 in amino acids: CSARPTLGQGQQRRYIQYF.

CDR3 protein: CASSLSTNRAGNEQLF. This chain connects TRBV11-1 to TRBJ2-1; lacking DNA, the TRBD1 call made by TCRdb goes unchecked. There are 16 residues in the CDR3. Germline V gene sequence: CDR1 SGHAT, CDR2 FQDESV (reference sequence).

This sequence joins TRBV6-5 and TRBJ2-2; TCRdb's D gene call, TRBD1, goes unchecked for lack of DNA. This CDR3 is 14 amino acids long. CDR1 MNHEY and CDR2 SVGAGI come from the germline V gene. CDR3 amino acids: CASSPDIYNGELFF.

The CDR3 reads CASASGRADTQYF. The chain recombines TRBV7-6 with TRBJ2-3; absent DNA, TCRdb's TRBD2 call cannot be checked. Germline V gives CDR1 SGHVS, CDR2 FNYEAQ. This CDR3 is 13 amino acids long.

CDR3 loop: CSARKGSSYEQYF. The rearrangement uses TRBV20-1 and TRBJ2-7; TCRdb indicates TRBD1, and absent DNA this call remains unverified. The V gene's germline CDR1 is DFQATT and CDR2 SNEGSKA (reference sequence). This CDR3 is built from 13 residues.

The chain recombines TRBV6-6 with TRBJ1-5; checking the TCRdb D call of TRBD1 is not possible without DNA. Germline V gives CDR1 MNHNY, CDR2 SVGAGI (reference sequence). This CDR3 contains 18 residues. The CDR3 here is CASSYIRDRADSNQPQHF.

The J gene is TRBJ2-1, the V gene TRBV5-1; TCRdb returns TRBD1, unconfirmable since there is no DNA. CDR3 length: 12 amino acids. Germline CDR1 is SGHRS and CDR2 is YFSETQ. CDR3 in amino acids: CASSPRGQEQFF.

The chain joins TRBV7-2 to TRBJ1-6; TCRdb's D call, TRBD1, is unchecked because there is no DNA. This CDR3 is built from 12 residues. The germline gives CDR1 SGHTA, CDR2 FQGNSA. CDR3: CASSGQPSPLHF.

The V and J genes are TRBV28 and TRBJ2-7; the TCRdb call, TRBD1, lacks DNA for checking. CDR3 size: 14 residues. CDR1 MDHEN and CDR2 SYDVKM come from the germline V gene. CDR3 sequence reads: CASSLGAGGGEQYF.

V usage is TRBV28 and J usage is TRBJ2-7; the D gene TCRdb calls, TRBD1, cannot be checked with no DNA. Germline V CDR1 and CDR2: MDHEN, SYDVKM. This CDR3 is 15 amino acids long. The CDR3 is CASSLYRGQDYEQYF.